This TCR beta chain was captured in a study of HIV-infected patients and healthy controls. The CDR3 runs to 13 residues. Germline V gene sequence: CDR1 MDHEN, CDR2 SYDVKM. Trimming pared 7 bases from V and 2 bases from J, leaving 12 bases between. The sample holds many counts of this clonotype. All unsorted peripheral T cells were captured because whole blood was used without fractionation. Approximately 500 ng RNA was reverse transcribed with alpha and beta constant-region primers. Alpha and beta chain libraries were made separately by chain-specific third strand synthesis with multiplexing indices. TCRdb processed the 5' RACE reads anew with MiXCR; each CDR3 protein has one entry. The sample carries fewer than 20,000 distinct CDR3 sequences, more than 9% recorded once.

Source material: blood. V usage is TRBV28 and J usage is TRBJ2-7, with D possibly being TRBD1 or TRBD2 (5 bases each). This sequence originates from an adult in good health. As DNA, the CDR3 is TGTGCCAGCACCCAACGGGGCCCCTACGAGCAGTACTTC. Protein sequence: CASTQRGPYEQYF.